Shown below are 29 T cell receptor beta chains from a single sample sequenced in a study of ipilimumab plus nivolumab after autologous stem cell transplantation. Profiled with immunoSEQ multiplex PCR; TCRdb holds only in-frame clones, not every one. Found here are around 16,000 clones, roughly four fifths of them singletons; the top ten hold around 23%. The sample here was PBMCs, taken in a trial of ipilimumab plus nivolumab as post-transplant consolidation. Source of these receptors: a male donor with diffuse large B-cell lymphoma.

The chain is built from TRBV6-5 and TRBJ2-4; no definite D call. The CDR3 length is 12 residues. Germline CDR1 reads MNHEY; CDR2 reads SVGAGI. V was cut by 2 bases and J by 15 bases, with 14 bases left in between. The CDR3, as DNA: TGTGCCAGCAGTTACACGTCGGGTTCTTTGTACTTC. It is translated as CASSYTSGSLYF.

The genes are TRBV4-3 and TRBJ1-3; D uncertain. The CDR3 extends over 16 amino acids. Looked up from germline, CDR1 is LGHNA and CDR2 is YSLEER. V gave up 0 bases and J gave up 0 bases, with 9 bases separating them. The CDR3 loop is CASSQERLSSGNTIYF. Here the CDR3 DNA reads TGCGCCAGCAGCCAAGAAAGGCTGAGCTCTGGAAACACCATATATTTT.

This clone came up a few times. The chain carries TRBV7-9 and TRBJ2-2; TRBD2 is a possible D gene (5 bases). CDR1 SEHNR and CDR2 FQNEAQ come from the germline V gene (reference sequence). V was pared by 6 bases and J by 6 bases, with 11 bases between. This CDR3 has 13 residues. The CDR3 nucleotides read TGTGCCAGCAGTAATTGGGAGCCCGGGGAGCTGTTTTTT. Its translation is CASSNWEPGELFF.

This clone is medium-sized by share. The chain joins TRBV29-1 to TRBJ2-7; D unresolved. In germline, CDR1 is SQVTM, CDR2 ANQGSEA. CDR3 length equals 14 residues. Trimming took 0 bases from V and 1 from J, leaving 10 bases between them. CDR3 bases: TGCAGCGTTGAAGATTCCGGGTATTCCTACGAGCAGTACTTC. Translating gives CSVEDSGYSYEQYF.

For the CDR3, the DNA is TGTGCCAGCTCACCAAACATTCCGGGACAGACCTTCTCCTACGAGCAGTACTTC. It yields the protein CASSPNIPGQTFSYEQYF. The chain is built from TRBV18 and TRBJ2-7; TRBD1 matches at 7 bases. The CDR3 totals 18 residues. CDR1 is KGHSH and CDR2 is LQKENI in the germline V gene. The ends lost 2 bases at V and 0 bases at J; junction bases unmatched: 13. Full variable domain (missing parts from reference TRBV18 and TRBJ2-7): NAGVMQNPRHLVRRRGQEARLRCSPMKGHSHVYWYRQLPEEGLKFMVYLQKENIIDESGMPKERFSAEFPKEGPSILRIQQVVRGDSAAYFCASSPNIPGQTFSYEQYFGPGTRLTVT.

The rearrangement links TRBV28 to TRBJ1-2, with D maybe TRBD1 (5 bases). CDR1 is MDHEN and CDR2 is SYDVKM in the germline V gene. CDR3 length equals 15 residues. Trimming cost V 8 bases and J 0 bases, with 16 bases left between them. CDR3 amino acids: CASLMLGDTNYGYTF. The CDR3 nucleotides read TGTGCCAGCTTAATGCTGGGGGATACTAACTATGGCTACACCTTC.

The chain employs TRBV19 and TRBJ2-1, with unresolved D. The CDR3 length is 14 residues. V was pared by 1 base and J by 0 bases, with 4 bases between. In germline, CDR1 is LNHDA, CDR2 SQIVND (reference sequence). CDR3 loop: CASSIVSSYNEQFF. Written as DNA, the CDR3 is TGTGCCAGTAGTATAGTTAGCTCCTACAATGAGCAGTTCTTC. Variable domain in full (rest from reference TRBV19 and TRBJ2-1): DGGITQSPKYLFRKEGQNVTLSCEQNLNHDAMYWYRQDPGQGLRLIYYSQIVNDFQKGDIAEGYSVSREKKESFPLTVTSAQKNPTAFYLCASSIVSSYNEQFFGPGTRLTVL.

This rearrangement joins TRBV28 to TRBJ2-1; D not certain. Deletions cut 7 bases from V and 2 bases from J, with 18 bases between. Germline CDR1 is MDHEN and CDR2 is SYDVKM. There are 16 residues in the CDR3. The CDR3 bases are TGTGCCAGCACTAGGCCTAAACAAGGGCCCTACAATGAGCAGTTCTTC. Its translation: CASTRPKQGPYNEQFF.

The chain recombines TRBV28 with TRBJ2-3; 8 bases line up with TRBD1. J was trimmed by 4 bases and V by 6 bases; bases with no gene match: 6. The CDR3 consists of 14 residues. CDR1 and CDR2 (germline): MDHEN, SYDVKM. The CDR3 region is CASSLLTGADTQYF. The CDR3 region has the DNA TGTGCCAGCAGCCTCCTGACAGGGGCAGATACGCAGTATTTT.

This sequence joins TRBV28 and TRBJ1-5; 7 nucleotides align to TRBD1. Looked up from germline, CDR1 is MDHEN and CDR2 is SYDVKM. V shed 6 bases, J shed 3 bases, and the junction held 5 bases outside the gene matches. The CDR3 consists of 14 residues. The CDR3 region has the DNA TGTGCCAGCAGCCTGACAGGGTACAATCAGCCCCAGCATTTT. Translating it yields CASSLTGYNQPQHF.

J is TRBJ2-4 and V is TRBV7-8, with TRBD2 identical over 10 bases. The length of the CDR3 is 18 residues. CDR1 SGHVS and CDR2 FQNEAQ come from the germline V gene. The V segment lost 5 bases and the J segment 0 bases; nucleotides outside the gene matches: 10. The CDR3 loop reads CASSPIAGGLLAKNIQYF. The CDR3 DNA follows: TGTGCCAGCAGCCCTATAGCGGGGGGACTATTAGCCAAAAACATTCAGTACTTC.

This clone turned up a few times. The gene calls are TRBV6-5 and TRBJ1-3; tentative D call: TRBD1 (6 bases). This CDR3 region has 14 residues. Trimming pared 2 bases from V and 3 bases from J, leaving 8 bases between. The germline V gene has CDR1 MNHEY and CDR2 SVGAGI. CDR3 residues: CASSYDRSGNTIYF. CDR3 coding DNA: TGTGCCAGCAGTTACGACAGGAGTGGAAACACCATATATTTT.

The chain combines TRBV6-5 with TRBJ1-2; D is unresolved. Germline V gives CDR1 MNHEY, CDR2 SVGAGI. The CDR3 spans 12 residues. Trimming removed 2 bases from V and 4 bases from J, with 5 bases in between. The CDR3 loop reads CASSYVGYGYTF. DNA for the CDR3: TGTGCCAGCAGTTACGTTGGCTATGGCTACACCTTC.

CDR3 sequence (DNA): TGCGCCAGCAGCAATCAGGGATACCAAGAGACCCAGTACTTC. Amino acids: CASSNQGYQETQYF. This rearrangement joins TRBV5-1 to TRBJ2-5; TRBD1 might be the D (5 bases). Trimming shortened V by 4 bases and J by 0 bases, and 10 bases separated the two germline ends. The germline CDR1 and CDR2 sequences are SGHRS and YFSETQ. The length of the CDR3 is 14 residues.

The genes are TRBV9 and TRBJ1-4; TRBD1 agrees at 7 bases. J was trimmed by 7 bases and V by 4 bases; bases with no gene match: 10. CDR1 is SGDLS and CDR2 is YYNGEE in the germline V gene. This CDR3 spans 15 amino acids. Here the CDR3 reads CASSPGGGWGEKLFF. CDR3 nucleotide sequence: TGTGCCAGCAGCCCTGGAGGGGGCTGGGGTGAAAAACTGTTTTTT.

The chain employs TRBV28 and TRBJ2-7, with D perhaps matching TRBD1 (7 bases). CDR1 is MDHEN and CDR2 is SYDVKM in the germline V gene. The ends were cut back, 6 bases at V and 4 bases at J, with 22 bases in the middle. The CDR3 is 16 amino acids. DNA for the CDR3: TGTGCCAGCAGGAGACCAGGGGGGCCATTGATTTACGAGCAGTACTTC. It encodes CASRRPGGPLIYEQYF.

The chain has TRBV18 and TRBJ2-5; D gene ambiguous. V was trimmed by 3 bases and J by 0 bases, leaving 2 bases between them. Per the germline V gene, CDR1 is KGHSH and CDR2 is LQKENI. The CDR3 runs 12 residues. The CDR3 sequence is CASSPYQETQYF. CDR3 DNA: TGTGCCAGCTCACCGTACCAAGAGACCCAGTACTTC.

This CDR3 is CASSDTGGQLAQYF. The CDR3, as DNA: TGTGCCAGCAGTGATACCGGTGGGCAACTAGCTCAGTACTTC. V is TRBV2 and J is TRBJ2-7; D perhaps matches TRBD2 (6 bases). Trimming took off 3 bases at V and 10 bases at J, with 19 bases between the two ends. The germline V gene has CDR1 SNHLY and CDR2 FYNNEI. This CDR3 comprises 14 residues.

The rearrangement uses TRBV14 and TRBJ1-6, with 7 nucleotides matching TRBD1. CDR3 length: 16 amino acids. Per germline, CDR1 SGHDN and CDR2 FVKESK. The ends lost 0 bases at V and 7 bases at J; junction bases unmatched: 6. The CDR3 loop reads CASSQDVGRGNSPLHF. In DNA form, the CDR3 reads TGTGCCAGCAGCCAAGATGTGGGCAGGGGGAATTCACCCCTCCACTTT.

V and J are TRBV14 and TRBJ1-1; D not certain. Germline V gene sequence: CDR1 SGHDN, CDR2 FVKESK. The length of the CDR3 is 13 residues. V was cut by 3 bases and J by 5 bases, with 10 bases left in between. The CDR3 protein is CASSQDWGTEAFF. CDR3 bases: TGTGCCAGCAGCCAGGACTGGGGAACTGAAGCTTTCTTT.

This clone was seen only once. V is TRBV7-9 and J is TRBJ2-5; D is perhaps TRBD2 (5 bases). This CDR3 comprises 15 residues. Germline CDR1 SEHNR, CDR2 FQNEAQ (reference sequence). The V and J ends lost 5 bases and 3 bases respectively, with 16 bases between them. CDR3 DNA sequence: TGTGCCAGCAGCAGAGCTGCATCCGGGGAAGAGACCCAGTACTTC. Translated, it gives CASSRAASGEETQYF.

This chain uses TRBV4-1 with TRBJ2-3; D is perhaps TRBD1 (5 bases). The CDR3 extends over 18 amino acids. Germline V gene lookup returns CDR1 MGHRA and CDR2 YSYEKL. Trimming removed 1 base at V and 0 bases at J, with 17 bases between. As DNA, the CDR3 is TGCGCCAGCAGCCAAGGGACACCTCCATTTTTGAGCACAGATACGCAGTATTTT. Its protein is CASSQGTPPFLSTDTQYF.

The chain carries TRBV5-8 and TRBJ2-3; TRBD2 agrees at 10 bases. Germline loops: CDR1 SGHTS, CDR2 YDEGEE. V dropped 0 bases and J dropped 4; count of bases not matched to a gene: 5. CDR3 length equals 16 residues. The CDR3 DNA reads TGTGCCAGCAGCTTGGAACAGCGGGGGGGCGCAGATACGCAGTATTTT. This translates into CASSLEQRGGADTQYF. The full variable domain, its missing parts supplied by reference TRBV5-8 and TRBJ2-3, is EAGVTQSPTHLIKTRGQQATLRCSPISGHTSVYWYQQALGLGLQFLLWYDEGEERNRGNFPPRFSGRQFPNYSSELNVNALELEDSALYLCASSLEQRGGADTQYFGPGTRLTVL.

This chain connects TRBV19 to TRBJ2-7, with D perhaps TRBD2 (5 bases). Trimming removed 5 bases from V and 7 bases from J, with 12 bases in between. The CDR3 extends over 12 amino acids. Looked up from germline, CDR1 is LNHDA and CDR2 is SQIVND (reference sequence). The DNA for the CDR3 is TGTGCCAGTAGTCCAAGCGGCAGGGAGCAGTACTTC. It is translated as CASSPSGREQYF.

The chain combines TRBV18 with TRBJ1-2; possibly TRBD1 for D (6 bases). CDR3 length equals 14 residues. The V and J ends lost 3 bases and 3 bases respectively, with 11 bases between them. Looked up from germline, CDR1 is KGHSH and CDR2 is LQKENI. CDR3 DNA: TGTGCCAGCTCACCGGACAGATCCGACTATGGCTACACCTTC. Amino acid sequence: CASSPDRSDYGYTF.

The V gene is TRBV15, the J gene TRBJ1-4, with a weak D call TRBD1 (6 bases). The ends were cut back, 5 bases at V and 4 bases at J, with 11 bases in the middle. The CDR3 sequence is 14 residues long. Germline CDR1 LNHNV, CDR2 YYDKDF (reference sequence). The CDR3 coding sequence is TGTGCCACCAGCCCCAGGGGAATTAATGAAAAACTGTTTTTT. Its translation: CATSPRGINEKLFF.

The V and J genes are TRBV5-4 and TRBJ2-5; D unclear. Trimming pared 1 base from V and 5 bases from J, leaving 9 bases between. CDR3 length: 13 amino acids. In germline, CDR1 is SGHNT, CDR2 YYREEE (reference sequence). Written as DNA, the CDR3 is TGTGCCAGCAGCTTGTTGTTCGGGGAGACCCAGTACTTC. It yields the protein CASSLLFGETQYF.

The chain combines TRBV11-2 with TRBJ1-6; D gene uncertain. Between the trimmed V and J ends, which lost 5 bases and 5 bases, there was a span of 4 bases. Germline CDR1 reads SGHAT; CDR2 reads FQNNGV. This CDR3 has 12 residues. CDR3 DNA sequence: TGTGCCAGCAGCCAAAATAATTCACCCCTCCACTTT. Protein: CASSQNNSPLHF.

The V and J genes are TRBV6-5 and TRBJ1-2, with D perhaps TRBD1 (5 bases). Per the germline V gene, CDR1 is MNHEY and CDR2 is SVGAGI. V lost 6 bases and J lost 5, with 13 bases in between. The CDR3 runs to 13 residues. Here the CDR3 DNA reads TGTGCCAGCAGCCGGGACCCCGTGTATGGCTACACCTTC. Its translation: CASSRDPVYGYTF.